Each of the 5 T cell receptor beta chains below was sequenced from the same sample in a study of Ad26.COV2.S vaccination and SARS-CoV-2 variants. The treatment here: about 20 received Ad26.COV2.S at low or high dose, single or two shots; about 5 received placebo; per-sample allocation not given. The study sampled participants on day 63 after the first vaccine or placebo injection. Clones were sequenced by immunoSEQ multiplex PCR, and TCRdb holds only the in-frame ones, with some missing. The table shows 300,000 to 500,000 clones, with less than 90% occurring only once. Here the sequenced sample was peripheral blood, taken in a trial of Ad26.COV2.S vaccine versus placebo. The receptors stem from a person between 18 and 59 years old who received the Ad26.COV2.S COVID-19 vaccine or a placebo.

In nucleotides, the CDR3 is TGTGCCAGCAGTCTTAGCCTGAACCAAGAGACCCAGTACTTC. This gives the protein CASSLSLNQETQYF. The rearrangement uses TRBV7-9 and TRBJ2-5; no clear D gene. Between the trimmed V and J ends, which lost 6 bases and 0 bases, there was a span of 11 bases. The CDR3 has 14 residues. CDR1 is SEHNR and CDR2 is FQNEAQ in the germline V gene (reference sequence).

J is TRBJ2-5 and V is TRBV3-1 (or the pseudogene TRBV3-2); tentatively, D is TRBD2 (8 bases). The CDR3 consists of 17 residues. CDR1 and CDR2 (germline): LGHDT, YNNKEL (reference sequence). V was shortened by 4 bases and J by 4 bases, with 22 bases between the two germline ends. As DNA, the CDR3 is TGTGCCAGCAGCCCAAGAAGGGGACAGAGCGGGAGAGAGACCCAGTACTTC. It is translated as CASSPRRGQSGRETQYF.

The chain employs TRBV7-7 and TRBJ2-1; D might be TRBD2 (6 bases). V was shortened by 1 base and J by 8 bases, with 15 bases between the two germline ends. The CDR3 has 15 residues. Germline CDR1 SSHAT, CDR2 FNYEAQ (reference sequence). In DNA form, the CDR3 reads TGTGCCAGCAGCTTAGACTTGGAGGAGGGGCATGAGCAGTTCTTC. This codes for CASSLDLEEGHEQFF.

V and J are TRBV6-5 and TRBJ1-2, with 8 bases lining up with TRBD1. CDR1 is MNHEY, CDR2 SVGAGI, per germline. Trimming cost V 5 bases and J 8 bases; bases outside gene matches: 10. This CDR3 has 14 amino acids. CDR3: CASSPTTGGRGYTF. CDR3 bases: TGTGCCAGCAGTCCTACCACAGGGGGACGAGGCTACACCTTC.

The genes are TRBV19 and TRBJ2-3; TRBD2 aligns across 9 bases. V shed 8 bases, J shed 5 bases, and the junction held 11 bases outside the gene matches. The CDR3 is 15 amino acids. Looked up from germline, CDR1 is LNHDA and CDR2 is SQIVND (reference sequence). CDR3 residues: CASQIAGDSGDTQYF. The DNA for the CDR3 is TGTGCCAGTCAGATAGCGGGGGATTCGGGAGATACGCAGTATTTT.